This T cell receptor beta chain came from a study of T cell repertoires in cytomegalovirus infection. Study summary: Public TCR beta signatures were indicative of both CMV infection and a matching HLA type. General study results and limits: Dominating the ex vivo response were TCR beta clonotypes that were CMV-specific and HLA-C-restricted. People with CMV and the relevant HLA were identified by cumulative public TCR beta family frequency.

TCRdb passed the reads through MiXCR, listing each CDR3 protein once. Found here are 310,000 or so distinct CDR3 sequences, around 25% of them singletons; the top ten hold 13%. This clonotype was recorded a few times. Its antigen is unidentified. Germline assignment: CDR1 SGHTA and CDR2 FQGNSA. V lost 5 bases and J lost 10; bases outside the gene matches: 20. This CDR3 has 18 amino acids. Material: cultured PBMCs, obtained from culture after CMV antigen stimulation. This TCR was sampled from a human donor in good health (CMV status not recorded). Some clones in this sample may be carry-over from other donors' samples. The chain joins TRBV7-2 to TRBJ2-1, with 10 nucleotides matching TRBD2. CDR3 residues: CASSPRVASGSVIHEQFF. CDR3 bases: TGTGCCAGCAGCCCCAGAGTGGCTAGCGGGAGTGTGATCCACGAGCAGTTCTTC. The full variable domain, rest sourced from reference TRBV7-2 and TRBJ2-1, is GAGVSQSPSNKVTEKGKDVELRCDPISGHTALYWYRQSLGQGLEFLIYFQGNSAPDKSGLPSDRFSAERTGGSVSTLTIQRTQQEDSAVYLCASSPRVASGSVIHEQFFGPGTRLTVL.